These 30 T cell receptor beta chains originate from one sample sequenced in a study of lymphopenia after photon versus proton radiotherapy. Clones were sequenced by immunoSEQ multiplex PCR, and TCRdb holds only the in-frame ones, with some missing. The sample consists of some 41,000 clones, about 85% of them appearing once. The sample in question was peripheral blood, obtained from a patient treated with photon-based radiotherapy. Receptor source: a man aged 50 to 59 with gastric cancer.

This chain connects TRBV2 to TRBJ2-1, with TRBD2 matching over 9 bases. The V and J ends lost 7 bases and 7 bases, in that order; junction bases with no gene match: 5. Germline CDR1 and CDR2: SNHLY and FYNNEI. CDR3 length: 13 amino acids. CDR3 residues: CASKGAGGNEQFF. In DNA form, the CDR3 reads TGTGCCAGCAAGGGGGCGGGAGGGAATGAGCAGTTCTTC. Based on the CDR3 plus reference TRBV2 and TRBJ2-1, the full variable domain is EPEVTQTPSHQVTQMGQEVILRCVPISNHLYFYWYRQILGQKVEFLVSFYNNEISEKSEIFDDQFSVERPDGSNFTLKIRSTKLEDSAMYFCASKGAGGNEQFFGPGTRLTVL.

This clone was seen just once. The chain couples TRBV6-5 to TRBJ2-1; 13 bases align to TRBD2. This CDR3 region has 15 residues. Germline CDR1 is MNHEY and CDR2 is SVGAGI. J was trimmed by 8 bases and V by 4 bases; bases with no gene match: 5. The CDR3 DNA reads TGTGCCAGCAGTTGGACTAGCGGGAGTTGGGATGAGCAGTTCTTC. Translated: CASSWTSGSWDEQFF.

The rearrangement links TRBV28 to TRBJ2-7, with 8 nucleotides matching TRBD2. V shed 3 bases, J shed 0 bases, and the junction held 7 bases outside the gene matches. This CDR3 spans 16 amino acids. The V gene's germline CDR1 is MDHEN and CDR2 SYDVKM. The CDR3 nucleotides are TGTGCCAGCAGTTTTCCCCCGGGGGGGAGCTCCTACGAGCAGTACTTC. Translation: CASSFPPGGSSYEQYF. Together with reference TRBV28 and TRBJ2-7, the CDR3 gives the full variable domain: DVKVTQSSRYLVKRTGEKVFLECVQDMDHENMFWYRQDPGLGLRLIYFSYDVKMKEKGDIPEGYSVSREKKERFSLILESASTNQTSMYLCASSFPPGGSSYEQYFGPGTRLTVT.

This clone occurred once. The CDR3 reads CASSYGRVEGYTF. In nucleotides, the CDR3 is TGTGCCAGCAGCTATGGCAGGGTGGAGGGCTACACCTTC. V usage is TRBV7-9 and J usage is TRBJ1-2; possibly TRBD1 for D (5 bases). This CDR3 contains 13 residues. Looked up from germline, CDR1 is SEHNR and CDR2 is FQNEAQ (reference sequence). The V gene lost 4 bases and the J gene lost 8 bases, with 14 bases spanning the gap. Full variable domain (rest looked up from reference TRBV7-9 and TRBJ1-2): DTGVSQNPRHKITKRGQNVTFRCDPISEHNRLYWYRQTLGQGPEFLTYFQNEAQLEKSRLLSDRFSAERPKGSFSTLEIQRTEQGDSAMYLCASSYGRVEGYTFGSGTRLTVV.

The chain links TRBV7-9 to TRBJ2-1, with D possibly being TRBD2 (5 bases). With 5 bases removed from V and 8 bases from J, the gap between germline ends came to 22 bases. This CDR3 has 16 amino acids. Germline assignment: CDR1 SEHNR and CDR2 FQNEAQ (reference sequence). CDR3 sequence: CASSNRWGSDSDEQFF. As DNA, the CDR3 is TGTGCCAGCAGCAACCGGTGGGGTAGCGATAGTGATGAGCAGTTCTTC.

This clone appeared a single time. The rearrangement links TRBV11-2 to TRBJ2-3, with 9 nucleotides matching TRBD2. The J segment lost 0 bases and the V segment lost 5 bases, leaving 3 bases of the junction unmatched. This CDR3 comprises 15 residues. Germline CDR1 reads SGHAT; CDR2 reads FQNNGV. The DNA for the CDR3 is TGTGCCAGCAGCCCTAGCGGGGTTAGCACAGATACGCAGTATTTT. Its protein is CASSPSGVSTDTQYF.

The chain joins TRBV15 to TRBJ2-1; 9 positions agree with TRBD1. CDR1 and CDR2 (germline): LNHNV, YYDKDF (reference sequence). The trim removed 1 base at V and 2 bases at J, leaving 6 bases unmatched. The CDR3 consists of 17 residues. The CDR3 protein is CATSRAPGTGTYNEQFF. The CDR3 DNA is TGTGCCACCAGCAGAGCCCCCGGGACAGGGACCTACAATGAGCAGTTCTTC. The variable domain in full, completed from reference TRBV15 and TRBJ2-1, reads DAMVIQNPRYQVTQFGKPVTLSCSQTLNHNVMYWYQQKSSQAPKLLFHYYDKDFNNEADTPDNFQSRRPNTSFCFLDIRSPGLGDTAMYLCATSRAPGTGTYNEQFFGPGTRLTVL.

This clone occurred once. For the CDR3, the DNA is TGCGCCAGCAGTCCGCACCAGGGAAGGGGCACTGAAGCTTTCTTT. It encodes CASSPHQGRGTEAFF. The chain is built from TRBV23-1 and TRBJ1-1, with D possibly being TRBD1 (5 bases). TRBV23-1 is reported as an ORF; its role is uncertain. The germline V and J ends were trimmed by 4 bases and 4 bases, with 16 bases remaining between them. The CDR3 contains 15 residues.

This sequence joins TRBV10-3 and TRBJ2-7, with 8 bases that match TRBD2. With 3 bases clipped from V and 4 bases from J, the junction kept 8 bases outside the gene matches. Germline CDR1 reads ENHRY; CDR2 reads SYGVKD. CDR3 length: 15 amino acids. CDR3 amino acids: CAISETGGKRYEQYF. The CDR3 nucleotides read TGTGCCATCAGTGAAACGGGAGGGAAGAGGTACGAGCAGTACTTC.

This chain links TRBV20-1 with TRBJ1-2; D gene ambiguous. Trimming left V 4 bases short and J 4 bases short, with 7 bases between. Germline V gene sequence: CDR1 DFQATT, CDR2 SNEGSKA (reference sequence). The CDR3 totals 11 residues. CDR3: CSAILIYGYTF. CDR3 coding DNA: TGCAGTGCTATCCTGATCTATGGCTACACCTTC.

The chain carries TRBV30 and TRBJ2-6; D perhaps matches TRBD2 (5 bases). V lost 5 bases and J 9 bases, leaving 5 bases between the germline ends. The CDR3 consists of 10 residues. Germline values: CDR1 GTSNPN, CDR2 SVGIG (reference sequence). The CDR3 DNA reads as TGTGCCTGGCGGGGCAACGTCCTGACTTTC. Protein product: CAWRGNVLTF.

DNA for the CDR3: TGTGCCAGTAGTGCGGGCCCAGGATTGTGGGGCTACACCTTC. Its translation: CASSAGPGLWGYTF. The chain joins TRBV19 to TRBJ1-2, with D unresolved. Germline V CDR1 and CDR2: LNHDA, SQIVND (reference sequence). This CDR3 is built from 14 residues. V was shortened by 5 bases and J by 8 bases, with 18 bases between the two germline ends.

The gene calls are TRBV9 and TRBJ1-5; no clear D. CDR1 SGDLS and CDR2 YYNGEE come from the germline V gene. The CDR3 extends over 15 amino acids. Between the trimmed V and J ends, which lost 3 bases and 3 bases, there was a span of 13 bases. Here the CDR3 DNA reads TGTGCCAGCAGCGACTCGGACGGCTACAATCAGCCCCAGCATTTT. It encodes CASSDSDGYNQPQHF.

The chain is built from TRBV6-1 and TRBJ1-1, with TRBD1 matching 9 bases. The ends lost 7 bases at V and 4 bases at J; junction bases unmatched: 7. This CDR3 is 14 amino acids long. CDR1 and CDR2 (germline): MNHNS, SASEGT. The CDR3 loop is CASTYRGQATEAFF. The CDR3 DNA is TGTGCCAGCACGTACAGGGGGCAGGCCACTGAAGCTTTCTTT.

The gene calls are TRBV21-1 and TRBJ2-5. TRBV21-1 is a documented pseudogene. CDR3 length: 13 residues. CDR3 amino acids: CASSRGWDETQYF. CDR3 DNA: TGTGCCAGCAGCAGGGGGTGGGATGAGACCCAGTACTTC.

A single count supports this clone. This chain links TRBV9 with TRBJ2-7; the D gene is possibly TRBD2 (7 bases). The germline gives CDR1 SGDLS, CDR2 YYNGEE. There are 15 residues in the CDR3. The V and J ends lost 4 bases and 5 bases respectively, with 19 bases between them. The CDR3 loop is CASSPRGGVGDEQYF. The CDR3 coding sequence is TGTGCCAGCAGCCCCCGAGGGGGGGTTGGAGACGAGCAGTACTTC.

This clone was seen a single time. This chain joins TRBV7-2 and TRBJ1-2; a weak D match, TRBD1 (5 bases). The V gene lost 5 bases and the J gene lost 7 bases, with 14 bases spanning the gap. Germline V gives CDR1 SGHTA, CDR2 FQGNSA. The CDR3 length is 13 residues. The CDR3 sequence is CASSARRVIGYTF. CDR3 DNA: TGTGCCAGCAGCGCCCGCAGGGTAATTGGCTACACCTTC.

The V gene is TRBV28, the J gene TRBJ1-2; maybe TRBD1 (5 bases). In germline, CDR1 is MDHEN, CDR2 SYDVKM. V lost 4 bases to trimming and J lost 2 bases, with 11 bases between them. This CDR3 is 14 amino acids long. The CDR3 bases are TGTGCCAGCAGTTCCCCCGGGGGAAACTATGGCTACACCTTC. The encoded protein is CASSSPGGNYGYTF.

The chain joins TRBV6-1 to TRBJ1-5; D gene ambiguous. The CDR3 extends over 13 amino acids. The germline gives CDR1 MNHNS, CDR2 SASEGT. The ends were cut back, 2 bases at V and 6 bases at J, with 8 bases in the middle. The CDR3 sequence: CASSEWSGQPQHF. In DNA form, the CDR3 reads TGTGCCAGCAGTGAATGGTCCGGTCAGCCCCAGCATTTT.

The V gene is TRBV5-1, the J gene TRBJ2-7; 7 nucleotides line up with TRBD2. The CDR3 is made up of 14 amino acids. V trimming: 4 bases; J trimming: 5 bases; junction bases outside the gene matches: 9. Germline V gene sequence: CDR1 SGHRS, CDR2 YFSETQ. For the CDR3, the DNA is TGCGCCAGCAGCCCGGGGCCGGGAGGAAACGAGCAGTACTTC. This sequence encodes CASSPGPGGNEQYF.

This chain joins TRBV11-2 and TRBJ1-2; TRBD1 matches at 7 bases. The junction had 3 bases not matched to a gene; V was cut back by 3 bases and J by 8 bases. From germline, CDR1 is SGHAT and CDR2 FQNNGV. The CDR3 is made up of 12 amino acids. CDR3 region: CASSLTGSGYTF. Here the CDR3 DNA reads TGTGCCAGCAGCTTGACAGGGTCGGGCTACACCTTC.

The chain links TRBV7-2 to TRBJ2-1; 11 nucleotides agree with TRBD2. The CDR3 length is 16 residues. The V and J ends lost 5 bases and 7 bases, in that order; junction bases with no gene match: 10. From germline, CDR1 is SGHTA and CDR2 FQGNSA. Here the CDR3 reads CASSQALAGGWNEQFF. CDR3 nucleotides: TGTGCCAGCAGCCAGGCCCTAGCGGGAGGTTGGAATGAGCAGTTCTTC.

V and J are TRBV4-1 and TRBJ2-1, with 10 bases lining up with TRBD2. Per germline, CDR1 MGHRA and CDR2 YSYEKL. V gave up 4 bases and J gave up 2 bases; unmatched junction bases: 2. The CDR3 has 15 residues. Here the CDR3 reads CASSLLAGPYNEQFF. The CDR3 nucleotides read TGCGCCAGCAGCCTACTAGCGGGACCCTACAATGAGCAGTTCTTC.

V gene TRBV30 combines with J gene TRBJ1-1; D gene ambiguous. The CDR3 contains 12 residues. Germline V gene sequence: CDR1 GTSNPN, CDR2 SVGIG (reference sequence). V was cut by 0 bases and J by 10 bases, with 12 bases left in between. The CDR3 region is CAWSVRAFGAFF. CDR3 DNA sequence: TGTGCCTGGAGTGTACGGGCTTTCGGAGCTTTCTTT.

The rearrangement joins TRBV5-1 to TRBJ2-2; 9 bases line up with TRBD1. CDR1 and CDR2 (germline): SGHRS, YFSETQ. CDR3 length: 16 amino acids. The V and J ends lost 2 bases and 3 bases, in that order; junction bases with no gene match: 5. The CDR3 DNA follows: TGCGCCAGCAGCTTACAGACAGGGGGTCACACCGGGGAGCTGTTTTTT. Protein sequence: CASSLQTGGHTGELFF.

This chain links TRBV19 with TRBJ2-1; TRBD1 is a possible D gene (6 bases). The CDR3 extends over 15 amino acids. V was shortened by 8 bases and J by 0 bases, with 14 bases between the two germline ends. Per the germline V gene, CDR1 is LNHDA and CDR2 is SQIVND (reference sequence). The CDR3 region is CASQGSLSSYNEQFF. The CDR3 coding sequence is TGTGCCAGTCAGGGGAGCTTAAGCTCCTACAATGAGCAGTTCTTC.

The chain employs TRBV9 and TRBJ2-3, with unresolved D. The CDR3 consists of 14 residues. Germline V gene data show CDR1 as SGDLS and CDR2 as YYNGEE. The V end lost 2 bases, the J end lost 0 bases, and 7 bases lay between the germline ends. The CDR3, as DNA: TGTGCCAGCAGCGTCGGCTCGAGCACAGATACGCAGTATTTT. Its protein product is CASSVGSSTDTQYF.

This chain connects TRBV11-2 to TRBJ1-2; D not resolved. The CDR3 sequence is 12 residues long. Germline assignment: CDR1 SGHAT and CDR2 FQNNGV. Trimming shortened V by 5 bases and J by 11 bases, and 15 bases separated the two germline ends. CDR3 in amino acids: CASSAYVGGYTF. In nucleotides, the CDR3 is TGTGCCAGCAGCGCATACGTAGGAGGTTACACCTTC.

The gene calls are TRBV7-2 and TRBJ1-2, with D hard to call. Germline V lookup: CDR1 SGHTA, CDR2 FQGNSA. Between the trimmed V and J ends, which lost 7 bases and 7 bases, there was a span of 16 bases. This CDR3 is built from 13 residues. The CDR3 here is CASTMEKGSGYTF. DNA for the CDR3: TGTGCCAGCACAATGGAAAAGGGAAGTGGCTACACCTTC.

The gene calls are TRBV7-9 and TRBJ2-7; D might be TRBD1 or TRBD2, each matching 5 bases. The CDR3 length is 13 residues. V shed 7 bases and J shed 0 bases, with 10 bases lying between them. Germline V gene sequence: CDR1 SEHNR, CDR2 FQNEAQ (reference sequence). CDR3 residues: CASMAGTSYEQYF. The CDR3 DNA follows: TGTGCCAGCATGGCCGGGACCTCCTACGAGCAGTACTTC.